These 5 T cell receptor beta chains were all obtained from the same sample, sequenced in a study of breast tumors, draining lymph nodes, adjacent tissues. Breast cancer patients provided tissue from their axillary draining lymph nodes. TCRdb analysed the multiplex PCR reads with MiXCR anew, one entry per CDR3 protein. Of approximately 180,000 distinct CDR3 sequences in the sample, approximately 30% were seen once. Sequenced input: axillary lymph node tissue. The receptor set was obtained from a female donor with breast cancer. Some clones in this sample may be carry-over from other donors' samples.

Note on this clonotype: A single base separates this from a much larger clone, so it may be a read error. The rearrangement links TRBV6-2 or TRBV6-3 to TRBJ2-7; 7 bases line up with TRBD1. CDR1 is MNHEY and CDR2 is SVGEGT in the germline V gene. The CDR3 covers 15 residues. The CDR3 is CASSYPRDSSYERYF. The CDR3 DNA reads as TGTGCCAGCAGTTACCCACGGGACAGCTCCTACGAGCGGTACTTC.

The chain is built from TRBV6-1 and TRBJ2-1; 9 bases agree with TRBD1. J gave up 5 bases and V 5 bases, and 4 bases lay outside the gene matches. Germline CDR1 reads MNHNS; CDR2 reads SASEGT. This CDR3 is 14 amino acids long. For the CDR3, the DNA is TGTGCCAGCAGTCCGGGACAGGGTCACAATGAGCAGTTCTTC. Translated: CASSPGQGHNEQFF.

This clonotype was seen ten or more times. The J gene is TRBJ1-2, the V gene TRBV3-1; D not resolved. Germline V lookup: CDR1 LGHDT, CDR2 YNNKEL (reference sequence). Trimming pared 0 bases from V and 8 bases from J, leaving 10 bases between. The CDR3 spans 13 residues. The CDR3 DNA sequence: TGTGCCAGCAGCCAAGAACAGTTCAGGGGCTACACCTTC. It yields the protein CASSQEQFRGYTF.

This clonotype showed up many times. The chain employs TRBV4-1 and TRBJ2-3; TRBD2 agrees at 13 bases. CDR3 length equals 16 residues. With V trimmed by 6 bases and J by 4 bases, 7 bases remained unmatched. The germline gives CDR1 MGHRA, CDR2 YSYEKL. DNA of the CDR3: TGCGCCAGCAGTCTCGCCGGGACTAGCGGGGCAGATACGCAGTATTTT. Protein: CASSLAGTSGADTQYF.

In regard to this clonotype: This sequence may be a read error, since a much larger clone differs from it by one base. V is TRBV20-1 and J is TRBJ2-5; D possibly matches TRBD1 or TRBD2 (5 bases each). The length of the CDR3 is 12 residues. Germline values: CDR1 DFQATT, CDR2 SNEGSKA (reference sequence). In DNA form, the CDR3 reads TGCAGTGCTAGAGGTCTAGGGGAGACCCCGTACTTC. Amino acids: CSARGLGETPYF.